This entry lists 6 T cell receptor beta chains sequenced from one sample in a study of blood T cells in healthy people across ages. A second PCR of about 6 to 11 cycles used a sample-barcoded 5' primer and a J-beta primer mix. TCRdb processed the 5' RACE reads anew with MiXCR; each CDR3 protein has one entry. The sample records about 1.8 million distinct CDR3 sequences, about 49% being singletons. The material sequenced was blood. Receptors were obtained from a woman between 35 and 50 years old in good health.

The chain recombines TRBV6-1 with TRBJ2-6; D is ambiguous. Germline V CDR1 and CDR2: MNHNS, SASEGT. V lost 2 bases, J lost 0 bases, and 11 bases lay in between. This CDR3 region has 17 residues. CDR3 sequence reads: CASSESALASGANVLTF. The CDR3 DNA follows: TGTGCCAGCAGTGAATCCGCCCTGGCCTCTGGGGCCAACGTCCTGACTTTC.

This clonotype has ten or more counts. The chain uses TRBV4-1 and TRBJ1-4, with D perhaps matching TRBD1 (6 bases). With 3 bases removed from V and 8 bases from J, the gap between germline ends came to 7 bases. Per the germline V gene, CDR1 is MGHRA and CDR2 is YSYEKL. The CDR3 consists of 12 residues. The chain's CDR3 is CASSQRGEKLFF. The CDR3 bases are TGCGCCAGCAGCCAGAGGGGGGAAAAACTGTTTTTT.

This chain uses TRBV5-1 with TRBJ2-3; D unclear. V was clipped by 2 bases and J by 4 bases, with 8 bases between them. Germline V CDR1 and CDR2: SGHRS, YFSETQ. The CDR3 spans 13 residues. The CDR3 region has the DNA TGCGCCAGCAGCTTTACAATGTCAGATACGCAGTATTTT. It translates to CASSFTMSDTQYF. The variable domain in full, completed from reference TRBV5-1 and TRBJ2-3, reads KAGVTQTPRYLIKTRGQQVTLSCSPISGHRSVSWYQQTPGQGLQFLFEYFSETQRNKGNFPGRFSGRQFSNSRSEMNVSTLELGDSALYLCASSFTMSDTQYFGPGTRLTVL.

This clonotype has a single count. The CDR3 sequence: CASSGTSGTLGETQYF. CDR3 sequence (DNA): TGTGCCAGCAGTGGTACTAGCGGGACGCTTGGGGAGACCCAGTACTTC. The chain recombines TRBV6-1 with TRBJ2-7, with 10 bases lining up with TRBD2. TRBJ2-5 explains the end of the DNA better; the J call may be wrong. The CDR3 length is 16 residues. CDR1 is MNHNS, CDR2 SASEGT, per germline.

This clonotype was seen a few times. The J gene is TRBJ2-3, the V gene TRBV6-5; 12 bases are shared with TRBD1. Germline CDR1 reads MNHEY; CDR2 reads SVGAGI. This CDR3 spans 16 amino acids. V dropped 2 bases and J dropped 3; count of bases not matched to a gene: 3. The CDR3 region has the DNA TGTGCCAGCAGTTACCGGGACAGGGGGCGTACAGATACGCAGTATTTT. It encodes CASSYRDRGRTDTQYF.

This chain joins TRBV4-3 and TRBJ2-3; D call uncertain. Deletions cut 0 bases from V and 2 bases from J, with 9 bases between. From germline, CDR1 is LGHNA and CDR2 YSLEER. The CDR3 length is 15 residues. The chain's CDR3 is CASSQDGSITDTQYF. The DNA for the CDR3 is TGCGCCAGCAGCCAAGATGGATCCATCACAGATACGCAGTATTTT.